The 15 T cell receptor beta chains in this list originate from one sample, sequenced in a study of cytomegalovirus exposure and HLA in healthy donors (dated by TCRdb to the late 2010s). The method behind the library was the immunoSEQ multiplex PCR assay. The multiplex PCR relied on a mix of 60 forward primers for TCR Vbeta segments and 13 reverse primers for TCR Jbeta segments. The table comes from immuneACCESS by way of TCRdb, which keeps in-frame sequences with V and J called. Part of the clones is missing from these tables; in studies checked, under half for an unresolved V gene and the rest for unknown reasons. Present in this sample are 200,000 or so clones, 65% to 85% of which were seen just once. Of the sample, approximately 0.71% is held by the ten largest clones. Sequencing input: PBMCs. The receptors here all came from a boy younger than 10 in good health and CMV-seronegative.

The chain recombines TRBV2 with TRBJ2-1; D remains ambiguous. Germline V CDR1 and CDR2: SNHLY, FYNNEI. Trimming took 8 bases from V and 7 from J, leaving 9 bases between them. CDR3 length: 11 residues. Here the CDR3 reads CASEYGNEQFF. CDR3 DNA sequence: TGTGCCAGCGAGTACGGTAATGAGCAGTTCTTC.

The chain couples TRBV10-2 to TRBJ2-1, with 11 bases matching TRBD2. The germline CDR1 and CDR2 sequences are WSHSY and SAAADI. V dropped 6 bases and J dropped 5; count of bases not matched to a gene: 6. The CDR3 runs 15 residues. CDR3 nucleotide sequence: TGCGCCAGCAGGGCCTCTAGCGGGGGGAACAATGAGCAGTTCTTC. Translated, it gives CASRASSGGNNEQFF.

V and J are TRBV7-3 and TRBJ2-2; weak D call: TRBD1 (5 bases). The germline CDR1 and CDR2 sequences are SGHTA and FQGTGA. V dropped 3 bases and J dropped 2 bases, with 7 bases sitting between them. The CDR3 runs to 14 residues. The CDR3 region is CASSLTANTGELFF. CDR3 DNA: TGTGCCAGCAGCTTGACAGCTAACACCGGGGAGCTGTTTTTT.

The chain carries TRBV7-2 and TRBJ2-2; weak D call: TRBD2 (5 bases). Germline V gene data show CDR1 as SGHTA and CDR2 as FQGNSA. V was clipped by 2 bases and J by 4 bases, with 8 bases between them. The CDR3 covers 14 residues. The CDR3 loop reads CASSLPAVTGELFF. The CDR3 DNA sequence: TGTGCCAGCAGCTTACCAGCGGTCACCGGGGAGCTGTTTTTT.

In its sample, this clone was seen a few times. This chain joins TRBV10-1 and TRBJ1-4; tentative D call: TRBD1 (5 bases). Trimming took off 9 bases at V and 1 base at J, with 9 bases between the two ends. From germline, CDR1 is WNHNN and CDR2 SYGVQD (reference sequence). The CDR3 extends over 13 amino acids. CDR3: CARVTVTNEKLFF. The CDR3 region has the DNA TGCGCCAGGGTGACAGTAACTAATGAAAAACTGTTTTTT.

The V call is TRBV19, the J call TRBJ2-7; TRBD1 aligns across 7 bases. This CDR3 spans 14 amino acids. The V gene end was trimmed by 5 bases and the J gene end by 4 bases; junction bases not matched to a gene: 8. CDR1 LNHDA and CDR2 SQIVND come from the germline V gene (reference sequence). CDR3 region: CASSYRGDFYEQYF. The CDR3 coding sequence is TGTGCCAGTAGTTACAGGGGCGATTTTTACGAGCAGTACTTC.

The chain joins TRBV19 to TRBJ2-3, with 8 bases fitting TRBD2. The CDR3 loop spans 15 amino acids. The germline gives CDR1 LNHDA, CDR2 SQIVND (reference sequence). Losses at the gene ends were 4 bases for V and 4 bases for J; bases not matched to a gene: 7. As DNA, the CDR3 is TGTGCCAGTAGTACCGGACTAGCAGGATCAGATACGCAGTATTTT. Translation: CASSTGLAGSDTQYF.

The chain recombines TRBV2 with TRBJ2-5, with D tentatively TRBD1 (6 bases). The V gene's germline CDR1 is SNHLY and CDR2 FYNNEI. Trimming left V 6 bases short and J 1 base short, with 9 bases between. The CDR3 has 13 residues. CDR3 in DNA: TGTGCCAGCAGGGACAGAACCCAAGAGACCCAGTACTTC. It is translated as CASRDRTQETQYF.

A single count supports this clone. The V call is TRBV9, the J call TRBJ2-3; D might be TRBD2 (6 bases). The CDR3 is made up of 15 amino acids. The germline V gene encodes CDR1 SGDLS and CDR2 YYNGEE. Trimming removed 2 bases at V and 0 bases at J, with 10 bases between. CDR3 protein: CASSVGDSSTDTQYF. The CDR3 DNA is TGTGCCAGCAGCGTGGGGGACTCTAGCACAGATACGCAGTATTTT.

V is TRBV2 and J is TRBJ2-5; D may be TRBD2 (5 bases). V lost 4 bases and J lost 5, with 8 bases in between. Per germline, CDR1 SNHLY and CDR2 FYNNEI. The CDR3 contains 12 residues. The CDR3 DNA follows: TGTGCCAGCAGTGGGGAGTGGGAGACCCAGTACTTC. This codes for CASSGEWETQYF.

The V and J genes are TRBV6-1 and TRBJ1-5; 7 bases line up with TRBD1. The CDR3 loop spans 20 amino acids. The junction had 17 bases not matched to a gene; V was cut back by 2 bases and J by 1 base. Germline V gives CDR1 MNHNS, CDR2 SASEGT. CDR3 sequence reads: CASSENRGHLLPRSNQPQHF. CDR3 sequence (DNA): TGTGCCAGCAGTGAAAACAGGGGACACCTATTGCCCCGCAGCAATCAGCCCCAGCATTTT.

The V call is TRBV19, the J call TRBJ1-1; 7 nucleotides match TRBD1. There are 13 residues in the CDR3. Trimming cost V 4 bases and J 3 bases; bases outside gene matches: 2. The germline V gene encodes CDR1 LNHDA and CDR2 SQIVND (reference sequence). CDR3 DNA: TGTGCCAGTAGTAGTACAGGGGACACTGAAGCTTTCTTT. Protein sequence: CASSSTGDTEAFF.

The rearrangement links TRBV5-4 to TRBJ2-5, with D tentatively TRBD1 (6 bases). This CDR3 is built from 15 residues. V was clipped by 4 bases and J by 5 bases, with 18 bases between them. In germline, CDR1 is SGHNT, CDR2 YYREEE (reference sequence). DNA of the CDR3: TGTGCCAGCAGCCCCCCGGCAGGGGATGGGGAGACCCAGTACTTC. It yields the protein CASSPPAGDGETQYF.

This clone was seen more than once but under ten times. The chain has TRBV4-1 and TRBJ1-1, with D uncertain. Between the trimmed V and J ends, which lost 4 bases and 3 bases, there was a span of 6 bases. Per the germline V gene, CDR1 is MGHRA and CDR2 is YSYEKL. This CDR3 is 12 amino acids long. CDR3 DNA: TGCGCCAGCAGCCGGCAGGACACTGAAGCTTTCTTT. It codes for CASSRQDTEAFF.

The chain recombines TRBV10-1 with TRBJ1-3; a weak D match, TRBD1 (6 bases). CDR1 and CDR2 from the germline V gene are WNHNN and SYGVQD (reference sequence). The CDR3 has 15 amino acids. Trimming shortened V by 2 bases and J by 4 bases, and 12 bases separated the two germline ends. Here the CDR3 reads CASSEGPGAGNTIYF. Written as DNA, the CDR3 is TGCGCCAGCAGTGAGGGCCCAGGGGCCGGAAACACCATATATTTT.